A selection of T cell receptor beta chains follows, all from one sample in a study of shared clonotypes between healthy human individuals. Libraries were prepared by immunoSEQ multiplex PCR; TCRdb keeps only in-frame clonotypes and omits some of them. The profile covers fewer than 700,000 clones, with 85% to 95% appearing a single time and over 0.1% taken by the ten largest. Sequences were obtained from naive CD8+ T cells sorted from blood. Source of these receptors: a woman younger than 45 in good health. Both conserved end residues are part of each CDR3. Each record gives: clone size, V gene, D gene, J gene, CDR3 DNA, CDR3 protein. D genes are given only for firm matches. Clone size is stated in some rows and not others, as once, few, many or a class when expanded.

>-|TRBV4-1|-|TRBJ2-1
TGCGCCAGCAGCGATATTAGCGACAATGAGCAGTTCTTC
CASSDISDNEQFF
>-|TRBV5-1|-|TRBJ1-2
TGCGCCAGCAGCACCACGGGACCCGATGGCTACACCTTC
CASSTTGPDGYTF
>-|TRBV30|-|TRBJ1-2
TGTGCCTGGACAGCAACTTCTAACTATGGCTACACCTTC
CAWTATSNYGYTF
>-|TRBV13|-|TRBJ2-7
TGTGCCAGCAGCTTGAGGGGGAGGCGTTACGAGCAGTACTTC
CASSLRGRRYEQYF
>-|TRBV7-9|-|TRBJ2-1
TGTGCCAGCATCCCGGCCGCCACCTCCTACAATGAGCAGTTCTTC
CASIPAATSYNEQFF
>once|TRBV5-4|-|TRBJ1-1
TGTGCCAGCAGCTTGGCCCAGTCTAACACTGAAGCTTTCTTT
CASSLAQSNTEAFF
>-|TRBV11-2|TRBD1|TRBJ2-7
TGTGCCAGCAGCCCGGGACAGGGGTCCTACGAGCAGTACTTC
CASSPGQGSYEQYF
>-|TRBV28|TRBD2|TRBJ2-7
TGTGCCAGCAGTTCACCAGCGGGGCAATACGAGCAGTACTTC
CASSSPAGQYEQYF
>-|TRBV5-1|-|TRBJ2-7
TGCGCCAGCAGCTTGGGGGAGAGCTCCTACGAGCAGTACTTC
CASSLGESSYEQYF
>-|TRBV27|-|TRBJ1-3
TGTGCCAGCAGTTTAGACTGGAGCTCTGGAAACACCATATATTTT
CASSLDWSSGNTIYF
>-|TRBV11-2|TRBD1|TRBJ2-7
TGTGCCAGCAGCTTCGGGACAGGGGCCGATTACGAGCAGTACTTC
CASSFGTGADYEQYF
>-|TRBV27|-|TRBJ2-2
TGTGCCAGCAGAGCCGGGACTTATAACACCGGGGAGCTGTTTTTT
CASRAGTYNTGELFF
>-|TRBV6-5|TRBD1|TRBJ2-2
TGTGCCAGCAGACCAGGGACAGGATTCTCCGGGGAGCTGTTTTTT
CASRPGTGFSGELFF
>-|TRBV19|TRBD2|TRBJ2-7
TGTGCCAGTAGTATAGGAGGCGGGAGGGGGTACGAGCAGTACTTC
CASSIGGGRGYEQYF
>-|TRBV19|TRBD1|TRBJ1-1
TGTGCCAGTAGTTGGGACAGCAACACTGAAGCTTTCTTT
CASSWDSNTEAFF
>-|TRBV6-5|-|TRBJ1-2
TGTGCCAGCAGTTTTACAGGCGCTTATGGCTACACCTTC
CASSFTGAYGYTF
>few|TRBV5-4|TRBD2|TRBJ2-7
TGTGCCAGCAGCGACGTCAGCGGGATCCTCTCCTACGAGCAGTACTTC
CASSDVSGILSYEQYF
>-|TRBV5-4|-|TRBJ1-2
TGTGCCAGCAGCCAGGGGATACTTGGCTACACCTTC
CASSQGILGYTF
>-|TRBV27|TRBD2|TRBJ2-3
TGTGCCAGCAGTTTACTACTAGCGGGAGGAACAGATACGCAGTATTTT
CASSLLLAGGTDTQYF
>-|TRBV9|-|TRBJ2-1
TGTGCCAGCAGCGTGCGGGCAGGGCGGCTTCTCTCCTACAATGAGCAGTTCTTC
CASSVRAGRLLSYNEQFF
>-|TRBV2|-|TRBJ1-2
TGTGCCAGCACCGAGAGTAGGGGGTATGGCTACACCTTC
CASTESRGYGYTF
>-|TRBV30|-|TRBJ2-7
TGTGCCTGGAGTGTCTGGTGGGGGCCCGAGCAGTACTTC
CAWSVWWGPEQYF
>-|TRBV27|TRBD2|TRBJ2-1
TGTGCCAGCAGTCCTCCGGGACTAGCGGGTTTCAATGAGCAGTTCTTC
CASSPPGLAGFNEQFF
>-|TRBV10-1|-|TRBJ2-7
TGCGCCAGCAGCCCCGCACAGACCTCCTACGAGCAGTACTTC
CASSPAQTSYEQYF
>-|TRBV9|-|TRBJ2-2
TGTGCCAGCAGCGTAGGAGGGAGGGGGACCGGGGAGCTGTTTTTT
CASSVGGRGTGELFF
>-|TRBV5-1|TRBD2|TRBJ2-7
TGCGCCAGCAGCCTTCCCGCCAGCGGGAGCATCGGTTGGGAATACGAGCAGTACTTC
CASSLPASGSIGWEYEQYF
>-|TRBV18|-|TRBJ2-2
TGTGCCAGCTCACCGGGAGCCCCCGGGGAGCTGTTTTTT
CASSPGAPGELFF
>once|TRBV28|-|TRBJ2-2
TGTGCCAGCAGTTACTCGCAGGCGGGCACCGGGGAGCTGTTTTTT
CASSYSQAGTGELFF
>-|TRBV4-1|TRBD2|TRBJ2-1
TGCGCCAGCAGCCAAGAGGGCGGGAGGGGTGATGAGCAGTTCTTC
CASSQEGGRGDEQFF
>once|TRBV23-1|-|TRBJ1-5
TGCGCCAGCAGTCAATCGTGCTCTAGGGAGTATAGCAATCAGCCCCAGCATTTT
CASSQSCSREYSNQPQHF
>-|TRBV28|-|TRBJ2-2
TGTGCCAGCAGTCCTCAGGGGTTCGCGAACACCGGGGAGCTGTTTTTT
CASSPQGFANTGELFF
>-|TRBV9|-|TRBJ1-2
TGTGCCAGCAGCGGAGTTAGAGAAGAAAACTATGGCTACACCTTC
CASSGVREENYGYTF
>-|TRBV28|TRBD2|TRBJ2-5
TGTGCCAGCAGTTTCGGTCCTAGCGGGCGGGAGACCCAGTACTTC
CASSFGPSGRETQYF
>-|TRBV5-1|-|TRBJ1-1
TGCGCCAGCAGCTGGGACACAGGGCCCCCCCAAGCTTTCTTT
CASSWDTGPPQAFF
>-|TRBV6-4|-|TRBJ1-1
TGTGCCAGCAGACTACACGATTCCTACACTGAAGCTTTCTTT
CASRLHDSYTEAFF
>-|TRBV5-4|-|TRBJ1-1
TGTGCCAGCACCTCAGGAAATGAAGCTTTCTTT
CASTSGNEAFF
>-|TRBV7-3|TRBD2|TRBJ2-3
TGTGCCAGCAGGACTAGCGGGAGGCACACAGATACGCAGTATTTT
CASRTSGRHTDTQYF
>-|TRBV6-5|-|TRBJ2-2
TGTGCCAGCAGTTTCGGGAACCCCGGGGAGCTGTTTTTT
CASSFGNPGELFF
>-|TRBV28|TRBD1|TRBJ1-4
TGTGCCAGCAGTTTTTTTTATCGGGACAGCCGTGAAAAACTGTTTTTT
CASSFFYRDSREKLFF
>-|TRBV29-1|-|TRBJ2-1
TGCAGCGTTGTCCCTCGGGACGGGACCTCCTACAATGAGCAGTTCTTC
CSVVPRDGTSYNEQFF
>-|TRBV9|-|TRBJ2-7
TGTGCCAGCAGCGTAGCCTTCCTAGCTCCCCCCTACGAGCAGTACTTC
CASSVAFLAPPYEQYF
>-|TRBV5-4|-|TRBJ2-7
TGTGCCAGCAGCTTAGCGGCGGGGTGGGAGCAGTACTTC
CASSLAAGWEQYF
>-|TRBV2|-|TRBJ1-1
TGTGCCAGCAGAGTTGACCGATTTATGAACACTGAAGCTTTCTTT
CASRVDRFMNTEAFF
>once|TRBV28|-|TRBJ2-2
TGTGCCAGCCGGACGGCGGGGATGAACACCGGGGAGCTGTTTTTT
CASRTAGMNTGELFF
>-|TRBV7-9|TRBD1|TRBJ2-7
TGTGCCAGCAGATGGCCGGGACAGGGATTACGAGGGCAGTACTTC
CASRWPGQGLRGQYF
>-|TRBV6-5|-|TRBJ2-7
TGTGCCAGCAGTTGGGGACACCCAAGCTCCTACGAGCAGTACTTC
CASSWGHPSSYEQYF
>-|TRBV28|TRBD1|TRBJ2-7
TGTGCCAGCAGTTCGACAGGGTCGGGGGAGCAGTACTTC
CASSSTGSGEQYF
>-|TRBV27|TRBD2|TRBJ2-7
TGTGCCAGCAGTGATCTAGCGGGAGAGACCTACGAGCAGTACTTC
CASSDLAGETYEQYF